This T cell receptor beta chain appears in the sequencing data of a study of blood T cell repertoires in COVID-19. Study information: The study drew acute and convalescent COVID-19 samples from the United States, Italy and Spain. T cells, B-cell-depleted T cells, or PBMCs supplied cDNA or gDNA.

Per the authors' pipeline: Amplifying reference gene primers gave estimates of nucleated cell counts. Assay used: immunoSEQ multiplex PCR; TCRdb lists only in-frame clones, some missing. V and J calls and clone size are those listed in that table; D and trimming were worked out from the DNA. The repertoire includes more than 200,000 clones, 83% of them detected once, and under 3% sits in the top ten. The CDR3 is 13 residues long. The germline V and J ends were trimmed by 3 bases and 7 bases, with 10 bases remaining between them. Germline V gene lookup returns CDR1 LNHDA and CDR2 SQIVND (reference sequence).

The sample consisted of peripheral blood. The chain links TRBV19 to TRBJ1-5; no reliable D call. The source is a woman aged 35 to 49 with active or convalescent COVID-19. CDR3 protein: CASSISLGQPQHF. In nucleotides, the CDR3 is TGTGCCAGTAGTATCAGCTTGGGCCAGCCCCAGCATTTT.